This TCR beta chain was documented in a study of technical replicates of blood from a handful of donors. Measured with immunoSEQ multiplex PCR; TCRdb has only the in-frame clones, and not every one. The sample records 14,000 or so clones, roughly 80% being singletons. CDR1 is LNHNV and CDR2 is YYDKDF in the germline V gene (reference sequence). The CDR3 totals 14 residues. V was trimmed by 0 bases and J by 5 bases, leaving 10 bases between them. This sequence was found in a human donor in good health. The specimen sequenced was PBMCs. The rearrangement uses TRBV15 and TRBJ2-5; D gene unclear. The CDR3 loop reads CATSRDSMGETQYF. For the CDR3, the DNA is TGTGCCACCAGCAGAGATAGTATGGGCGAGACCCAGTACTTC.